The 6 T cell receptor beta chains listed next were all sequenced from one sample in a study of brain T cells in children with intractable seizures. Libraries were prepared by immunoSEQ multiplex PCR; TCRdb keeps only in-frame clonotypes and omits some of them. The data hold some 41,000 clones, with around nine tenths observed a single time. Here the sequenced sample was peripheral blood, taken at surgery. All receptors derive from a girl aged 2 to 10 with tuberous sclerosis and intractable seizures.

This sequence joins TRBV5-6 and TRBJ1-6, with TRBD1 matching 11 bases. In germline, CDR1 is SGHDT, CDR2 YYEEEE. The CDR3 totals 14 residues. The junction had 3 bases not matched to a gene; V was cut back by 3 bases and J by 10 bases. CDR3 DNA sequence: TGTGCCAGCAGCTCCGGGACAGGGGGATCACCCCTCCACTTT. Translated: CASSSGTGGSPLHF.

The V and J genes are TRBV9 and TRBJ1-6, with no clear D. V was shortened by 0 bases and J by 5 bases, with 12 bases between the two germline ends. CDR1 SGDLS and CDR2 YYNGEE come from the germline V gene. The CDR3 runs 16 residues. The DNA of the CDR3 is TGTGCCAGCAGCGTAGGACGCTTAAGCAATAATTCACCCCTCCACTTT. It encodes CASSVGRLSNNSPLHF.

The CDR3: CASSLNGGADTQYF. The CDR3, as DNA: TGTGCCAGCAGTCTTAACGGGGGGGCGGATACGCAGTATTTT. The chain carries TRBV7-2 and TRBJ2-3; 8 nucleotides line up with TRBD2. V gave up 6 bases and J gave up 6 bases; unmatched junction bases: 8. Germline values: CDR1 SGHTA, CDR2 FQGNSA. The CDR3 loop spans 14 amino acids.

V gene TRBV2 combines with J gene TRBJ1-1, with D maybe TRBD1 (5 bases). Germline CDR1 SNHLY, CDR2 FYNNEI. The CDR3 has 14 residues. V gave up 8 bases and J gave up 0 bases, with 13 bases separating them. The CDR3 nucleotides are TGTGCCAGCTGGTTCAGGGCCTTGAACACTGAAGCTTTCTTT. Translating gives CASWFRALNTEAFF.

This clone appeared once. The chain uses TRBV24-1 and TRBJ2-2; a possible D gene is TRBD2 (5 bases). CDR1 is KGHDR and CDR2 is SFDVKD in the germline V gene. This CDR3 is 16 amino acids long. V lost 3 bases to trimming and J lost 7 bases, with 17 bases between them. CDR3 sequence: CATSDAGETSFGELFF. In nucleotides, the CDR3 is TGTGCCACCAGTGATGCCGGGGAAACTTCTTTCGGGGAGCTGTTTTTT.

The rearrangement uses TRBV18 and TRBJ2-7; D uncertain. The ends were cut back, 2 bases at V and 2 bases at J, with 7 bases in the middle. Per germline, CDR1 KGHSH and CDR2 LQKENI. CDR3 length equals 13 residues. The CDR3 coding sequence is TGTGCCAGCTCACCAGCAGGTCCCTACGAGCAGTACTTC. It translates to CASSPAGPYEQYF.